The text below deals with one TCR beta chain. What it binds is unknown. This record comes from a study of T cell clones after liver transplantation. Assay used: immunoSEQ multiplex PCR; TCRdb lists only in-frame clones, some missing. The sample consists of under 150,000 clones, 90% of them appearing once. Whole-study results and caveats: These preliminary findings come from unstandardized post-transplant sampling times.

The germline V and J ends were trimmed by 4 bases and 1 base, with 15 bases remaining between them. CDR3 length: 16 residues. Germline V gives CDR1 SGHDN, CDR2 FVKESK. The sample consisted of CD4+ T cells from blood, taken 12 months after liver transplant. The receptor's source is a human patient who received a liver transplant. The graft donor may be the source of some T cells. This chain joins TRBV14 and TRBJ2-3; TRBD1 is a possible D gene (5 bases). CDR3 region: CASSRGKGPGTDTQYF. The DNA for the CDR3 is TGTGCCAGCAGCCGGGGAAAGGGGCCGGGCACAGATACGCAGTATTTT.